These 14 T cell receptor beta chains were all obtained from the same sample, sequenced in a study of T cell changes during pregnancy in multiple sclerosis. Assay: immunoSEQ multiplex PCR; the TCRdb copy retains only in-frame clones and omits some. Of about 36,000 clones in the sample, roughly 90% were seen once. The sequencing used CD8+ T cells from peripheral blood mononuclear cells, collected in the third trimester of pregnancy. The receptors here all came from a female donor with multiple sclerosis, enrolled in a pregnancy study.

The chain combines TRBV25-1 with TRBJ1-1; tentative D call: TRBD1 (6 bases). The CDR3 contains 14 residues. Germline CDR1 is MGHDK and CDR2 is SYGVNS. Trimming shortened V by 5 bases and J by 4 bases, and 14 bases separated the two germline ends. The CDR3 DNA sequence: TGTGCCAGCAGTTGGGCAGGGGAGACCACTGAAGCTTTCTTT. This gives the protein CASSWAGETTEAFF.

This clone appeared a single time. The gene calls are TRBV29-1 and TRBJ1-1; tentative D call: TRBD1 (6 bases). This CDR3 comprises 10 residues. V lost 7 bases and J 10 bases, leaving 13 bases between the germline ends. Per the germline V gene, CDR1 is SQVTM and CDR2 is ANQGSEA. The CDR3 reads CSAKQGVAFF. The CDR3 DNA is TGCAGCGCTAAACAGGGAGTAGCTTTCTTT.

The genes are TRBV12-5 and TRBJ2-1; 7 bases align to TRBD1. With 1 base clipped from V and 0 bases from J, the junction kept 0 bases outside the gene matches. The germline gives CDR1 LGHNT, CDR2 FRNRAP. The CDR3 is 15 residues long. CDR3: CASGLGDSSYNEQFF. The CDR3 nucleotides read TGTGCTAGTGGTTTGGGGGACAGCTCCTACAATGAGCAGTTCTTC. The full variable domain, its missing parts supplied by reference TRBV12-5 and TRBJ2-1, is DARVTQTPRHKVTEMGQEVTMRCQPILGHNTVFWYRQTMMQGLELLAYFRNRAPLDDSGMPKDRFSAEMPDATLATLKIQPSEPRDSAVYFCASGLGDSSYNEQFFGPGTRLTVL.

V and J are TRBV5-1 and TRBJ2-7; a possible D gene is TRBD2 (7 bases). Trimming stripped 5 bases from V and 2 bases from J, with 14 bases between. Germline CDR1 and CDR2: SGHRS and YFSETQ. The CDR3 is 14 amino acids. The CDR3 reads CASRRGTRPYEQYF. CDR3 nucleotides: TGCGCCAGCAGGCGGGGGACAAGACCCTACGAGCAGTACTTC.

Only one count was recorded for this clone. The rearrangement links TRBV7-6 to TRBJ2-7, with D possibly being TRBD1 (5 bases). The V gene lost 4 bases and the J gene lost 1 base, with 11 bases spanning the gap. CDR1 is SGHVS, CDR2 FNYEAQ, per germline. This CDR3 is built from 14 residues. In DNA form, the CDR3 reads TGTGCCAGCAGCTCGCCGACAGAATCCTACGAGCAGTACTTC. Protein product: CASSSPTESYEQYF.

The V gene is TRBV7-9, the J gene TRBJ2-3, with unresolved D. Trimming left V 1 base short and J 2 bases short, with 10 bases between. The length of the CDR3 is 15 residues. Germline V gene sequence: CDR1 SEHNR, CDR2 FQNEAQ (reference sequence). In DNA, the CDR3 is TGTGCCAGCAGCTTAGGAGGATATGCCACAGATACGCAGTATTTT. Protein product: CASSLGGYATDTQYF. Supplemented by reference TRBV7-9 and TRBJ2-3, the full variable domain reads DTGVSQNPRHKITKRGQNVTFRCDPISEHNRLYWYRQTLGQGPEFLTYFQNEAQLEKSRLLSDRFSAERPKGSFSTLEIQRTEQGDSAMYLCASSLGGYATDTQYFGPGTRLTVL.

V gene TRBV7-8 combines with J gene TRBJ2-5; 7 bases map to TRBD2. This CDR3 spans 17 amino acids. The V gene's germline CDR1 is SGHVS and CDR2 FQNEAQ. V was clipped by 5 bases and J by 3 bases; unmatched bases: 15. Here the CDR3 DNA reads TGTGCCAGCAGCCACGGACAAGCGGGGCGCCGAAAAGAGACCCAGTACTTC. Amino acid sequence: CASSHGQAGRRKETQYF.

The J gene is TRBJ2-1, the V gene TRBV10-2; tentative D call: TRBD1 (5 bases). From germline, CDR1 is WSHSY and CDR2 SAAADI. The V gene lost 2 bases and the J gene lost 10 bases, with 9 bases spanning the gap. The CDR3 has 12 amino acids. The CDR3 loop is CASSETRGEQFF. The CDR3 DNA follows: TGCGCCAGCAGTGAGACAAGGGGCGAGCAGTTCTTC.

The J gene is TRBJ2-5, the V gene TRBV19; weak D call: TRBD1 (7 bases). CDR3 length: 15 residues. The ends were cut back, 4 bases at V and 4 bases at J, with 16 bases in the middle. CDR1 and CDR2 (germline): LNHDA, SQIVND (reference sequence). DNA for the CDR3: TGTGCCAGTAGTACTTACCAGGGGGGTGGAGAGACCCAGTACTTC. Protein product: CASSTYQGGGETQYF.

This rearrangement joins TRBV19 to TRBJ1-1; TRBD1 is a possible D gene (5 bases). V was shortened by 10 bases and J by 9 bases, with 21 bases between the two germline ends. The CDR3 loop spans 13 amino acids. Germline V gene sequence: CDR1 LNHDA, CDR2 SQIVND (reference sequence). The DNA for the CDR3 is TGTGCCACCCTTGATTTTGGGGCCGCCAAAGCTTTCTTT. It specifies CATLDFGAAKAFF.

The genes are TRBV5-6 and TRBJ1-4; 8 bases line up with TRBD1. The CDR3 has 12 amino acids. Germline V gene sequence: CDR1 SGHDT, CDR2 YYEEEE. Losses at the gene ends were 6 bases for V and 10 bases for J; bases not matched to a gene: 5. The CDR3, as DNA: TGTGCCAGCACAGGGGGCGGGTTAAAACTGTTTTTT. Protein: CASTGGGLKLFF. The variable domain in full, completed from reference TRBV5-6 and TRBJ1-4, reads DAGVTQSPTHLIKTRGQQVTLRCSPKSGHDTVSWYQQALGQGPQFIFQYYEEEERQRGNFPDRFSGHQFPNYSSELNVNALLLGDSALYLCASTGGGLKLFFGSGTQLSVL.

The rearrangement links TRBV5-6 to TRBJ2-7; a weak D match, TRBD2 (6 bases). In germline, CDR1 is SGHDT, CDR2 YYEEEE. Trimming pared 2 bases from V and 7 bases from J, leaving 25 bases between. The CDR3 consists of 17 residues. The CDR3 bases are TGTGCCAGCAGCTTAGTTCCCCGGGACTTCTCCTCTTGGGAGCAGTACTTC. This codes for CASSLVPRDFSSWEQYF.

This clone was observed a handful of times. This chain joins TRBV2 and TRBJ2-7, with a tentative D call TRBD2 (5 bases). This CDR3 has 13 amino acids. V lost 2 bases and J lost 5, with 10 bases in between. Germline V gene data show CDR1 as SNHLY and CDR2 as FYNNEI. The CDR3 loop reads CASSELRADEQYF. In nucleotides, the CDR3 is TGTGCCAGCAGTGAATTGAGGGCCGACGAGCAGTACTTC.

CDR3 DNA: TGTGCCAGCAGCGTTATAGCGGGAGGTAGCGAGCAGTACTTC. It encodes CASSVIAGGSEQYF. V and J are TRBV9 and TRBJ2-7, with 10 bases matching TRBD2. The ends lost 2 bases at V and 6 bases at J; junction bases unmatched: 5. The CDR3 runs to 14 residues. CDR1 and CDR2 (germline): SGDLS, YYNGEE.